Shown below are 6 T cell receptor beta chains from a single sample sequenced in a study of blood T cell repertoires in COVID-19. Generated by immunoSEQ multiplex PCR, the TCRdb table keeps only in-frame clones and is missing some. Of some 22,000 clones in the sample, approximately 85% were seen once. The sample was peripheral blood. The receptor source for this set is a human donor with active COVID-19. The donor label of this sample is uncertain.

The J gene is TRBJ1-6, the V gene TRBV19; tentative D call: TRBD1 (5 bases). Trimming shortened V by 5 bases and J by 10 bases, and 15 bases separated the two germline ends. The CDR3 has 14 residues. CDR1 and CDR2 from the germline V gene are LNHDA and SQIVND (reference sequence). The CDR3 nucleotides are TGTGCCAGTAGTCCTCAGGGTTTGAGGTCACCCCTCCACTTT. Translated: CASSPQGLRSPLHF.

The chain has TRBV11-3 and TRBJ2-1; perhaps TRBD1 as D (5 bases). The V end was cut by 4 bases, the J end by 7 bases, with 20 bases between. CDR3 length equals 16 residues. CDR1 and CDR2 from the germline V gene are SGHNT and YENEEA. This CDR3 is CASSWWARVRINEQFF. In nucleotides, the CDR3 is TGTGCCAGCAGCTGGTGGGCCAGGGTAAGGATAAATGAGCAGTTCTTC.

The chain is built from TRBV2 and TRBJ1-1; 7 bases are shared with TRBD1. The germline CDR1 and CDR2 sequences are SNHLY and FYNNEI. CDR3 length equals 15 residues. J lost 3 bases, V lost 1 base, and 5 bases had no gene match. The CDR3 region is CASSEDRGWYTEAFF. The CDR3 DNA reads as TGTGCCAGCAGTGAAGACAGGGGATGGTACACTGAAGCTTTCTTT.

The chain is built from TRBV9 and TRBJ1-4; D is perhaps TRBD1 (5 bases). This CDR3 spans 14 amino acids. The V gene's germline CDR1 is SGDLS and CDR2 YYNGEE. Trimming stripped 4 bases from V and 6 bases from J, with 13 bases between. The DNA of the CDR3 is TGTGCCAGCAGCTACGGGGGTTTGGATGAAAAACTGTTTTTT. Residues: CASSYGGLDEKLFF.

The V gene is TRBV5-4, the J gene TRBJ1-2; no clear D. CDR1 and CDR2 (germline): SGHNT, YYREEE (reference sequence). The CDR3 is made up of 15 amino acids. V lost 4 bases to trimming and J lost 4 bases, with 17 bases between them. The CDR3, as DNA: TGTGCCAGCAGCCCCGGTGGGGAGCGGGGCTATGGCTACACCTTC. This gives the protein CASSPGGERGYGYTF.

This clone was seen only a few times. The chain joins TRBV6-1 to TRBJ1-3; D is perhaps TRBD1 (5 bases). The CDR3 sequence is 16 residues long. The ends were cut back, 0 bases at V and 4 bases at J, with 13 bases in the middle. The V gene's germline CDR1 is MNHNS and CDR2 SASEGT. The CDR3 DNA sequence: TGTGCCAGCAGTGAAGCAGGCAGGGCCGCGGGAAACACCATATATTTT. Amino acids: CASSEAGRAAGNTIYF.